This T cell receptor beta chain was found in a study of sequential checkpoint blockade in melanoma. At the level of the study: Patients were randomized 1:1 to nivolumab-then-ipilimumab or ipilimumab-then-nivolumab first-line. Maintenance nivolumab came after either treatment sequence.

Germline lookup yields CDR1 MNHEY and CDR2 SVGAGI. This CDR3 has 15 amino acids. Trimming shortened V by 4 bases and J by 4 bases, and 13 bases separated the two germline ends. Treatment: randomized to nivolumab then ipilimumab (arm A) or the reverse (arm B). DNA-damaging chemotherapy had not been given to any patient beforehand. PBMC sorting kept live CD3+CD8+ cells without CD19 or CD56. The protocol was immunoSEQ multiplex PCR, while the TCRdb copy is restricted to in-frame clones and leaves out a portion. This table holds approximately 17,000 clones, nearly 80% found once. Sequenced material: CD8+ T cells sorted from blood (inferred from file names), taken from a patient given nivolumab and ipilimumab in sequence. This chain links TRBV6-5 with TRBJ2-2, with D hard to call. This clonotype originated in a human donor with melanoma. The DNA of the CDR3 is TGTGCCAGCAGTTGGAGTAGTCGTGGCACCGGGGAGCTGTTTTTT. Its translation is CASSWSSRGTGELFF.